This T cell receptor beta chain appears in the sequencing data of a study of tumor and adjacent non-tumor tissue in lung cancer. Study results and caveats: Top 100 clones took a larger repertoire share in normal lung.

A note on this clonotype: Its cognate antigen is unknown.

TCRbeta libraries were built with three rounds of nested PCR, modified from ARM-PCR. TCRdb reprocessed the multiplex PCR reads via MiXCR and lists one record per CDR3 protein. Among tens of thousands of distinct CDR3 sequences listed, roughly 69% were seen once. RNA was extracted from bulk tissue without any cell sorting. The normal lung tissue was taken more than 3 cm from the tumor edge. Trimming cost V 5 bases and J 10 bases, with 21 bases left between them. Germline V gene lookup returns CDR1 SGHDT and CDR2 YYEEEE. The CDR3 runs to 15 residues. The receptor was derived from a woman aged 55-75 years with non-small cell lung cancer. Sequenced input: distant non-tumor lung tissue. J is TRBJ2-2 and V is TRBV5-6; D possibly corresponds to TRBD2 (5 bases). The CDR3 region has the DNA TGTGCCAGCAGGGGATACGGGAAAGACACAGAGGAGCTGTTTTTT. This encodes CASRGYGKDTEELFF.